This T cell receptor beta chain was observed in a study of blood T cell repertoires in COVID-19. Study-wide background: Sources were T cells, B-cell-depleted T cells, or PBMCs; the material itself was cDNA or gDNA.

The length of the CDR3 is 14 residues. From germline, CDR1 is SGDLS and CDR2 YYNGEE. Remarks on this clone: One junction end disagrees with the germline gene, perhaps due to a read error.

TCRdb's copy holds only in-frame clones and misses some; the assay was immunoSEQ multiplex PCR. The sample holds 170,000 or so clones; approximately 86% are singletons and the top ten take 5.5% to 7%. The source is a man aged 50 to 60 with active or convalescent COVID-19. This chain connects TRBV9 to TRBJ2-1, with 12 bases identical to TRBD1. Sequenced material: peripheral blood. CDR3 in amino acids: CASSAGTGGNVQFF. In DNA form, the CDR3 reads TGTGCCAGCAGCGCCGGGACAGGGGGCAATGTGCAGTTCTTC.